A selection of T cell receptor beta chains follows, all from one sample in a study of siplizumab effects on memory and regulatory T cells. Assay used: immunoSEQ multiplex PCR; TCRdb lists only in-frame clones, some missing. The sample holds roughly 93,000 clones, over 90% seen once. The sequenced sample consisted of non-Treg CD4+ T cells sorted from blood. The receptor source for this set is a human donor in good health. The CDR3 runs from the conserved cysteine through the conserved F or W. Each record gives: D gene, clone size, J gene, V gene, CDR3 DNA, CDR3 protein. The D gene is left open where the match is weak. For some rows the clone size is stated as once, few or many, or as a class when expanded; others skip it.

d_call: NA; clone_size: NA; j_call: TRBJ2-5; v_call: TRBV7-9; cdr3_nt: TGTGCCAGCATCCCGAGGGGGGTTTCAGGGTCCCAGTACTTC; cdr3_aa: CASIPRGVSGSQYF
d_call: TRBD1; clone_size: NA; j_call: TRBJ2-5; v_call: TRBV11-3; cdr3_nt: TGTGCCAGCAGCGACGGACGGACAGGAGGAGGAGAGACCCAGTACTTC; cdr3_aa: CASSDGRTGGGETQYF
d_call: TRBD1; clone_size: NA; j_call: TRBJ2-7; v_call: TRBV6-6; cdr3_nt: TGTGCCAGCAGGGGTTGGGACAGAGCCTACGAGCAGTACTTC; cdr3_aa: CASRGWDRAYEQYF
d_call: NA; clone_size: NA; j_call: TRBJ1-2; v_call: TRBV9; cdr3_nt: TGTGCCAGCAGCGTATGGGGGAACGGCTACACCTTC; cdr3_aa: CASSVWGNGYTF
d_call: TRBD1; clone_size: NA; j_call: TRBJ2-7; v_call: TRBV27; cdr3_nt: TGTGCCAGCAGGGCCCCCGGACAGGGGGTGACCCCGTCCTACGAGCAGTACTTC; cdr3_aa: CASRAPGQGVTPSYEQYF
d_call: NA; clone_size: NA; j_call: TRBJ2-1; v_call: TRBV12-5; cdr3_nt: TGTGCTAGTGCCCCACAGGGAATAGGTGAGCAGTTCTTC; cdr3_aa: CASAPQGIGEQFF
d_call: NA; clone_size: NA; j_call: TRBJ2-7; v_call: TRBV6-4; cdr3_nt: TGTGCCAGCAGGAGGACCCAGTACGAGCAGTACTTC; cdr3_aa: CASRRTQYEQYF
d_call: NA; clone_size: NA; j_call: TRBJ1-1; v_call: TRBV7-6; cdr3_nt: TGTGCCAGCAGCTTAGGGGAGACGAACACTGAAGCTTTCTTT; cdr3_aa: CASSLGETNTEAFF
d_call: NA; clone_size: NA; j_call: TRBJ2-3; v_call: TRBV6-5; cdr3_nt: TGTGCCAGCAGTTACAGGGTCCTAGGGGGAGATACGCAGTATTTT; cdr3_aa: CASSYRVLGGDTQYF
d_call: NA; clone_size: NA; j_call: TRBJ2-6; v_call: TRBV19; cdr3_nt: TGTGCCAGTAGTCCCTTATCGGGGGCCAACGTCCTGACTTTC; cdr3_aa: CASSPLSGANVLTF
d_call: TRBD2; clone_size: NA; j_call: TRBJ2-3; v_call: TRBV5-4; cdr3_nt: TGTGCCAGCAGCCCAGGGACTAGCGGGAGCACAGATACGCAGTATTTT; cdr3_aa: CASSPGTSGSTDTQYF
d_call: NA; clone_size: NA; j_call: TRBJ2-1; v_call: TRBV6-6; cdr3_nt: TGTGCCACTATGAAAAGCAGCTCCTACAATGAGCAGTTCTTC; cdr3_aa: CATMKSSSYNEQFF
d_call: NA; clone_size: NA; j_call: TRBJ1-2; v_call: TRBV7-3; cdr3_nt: TGTGCCAGCAGCCTCCCGGGCCTCTATGGCTACACCTTC; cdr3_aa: CASSLPGLYGYTF
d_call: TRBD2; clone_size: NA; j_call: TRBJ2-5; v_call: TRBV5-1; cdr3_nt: TGCGCCAGCAGCATTGGAGGGCTAGCGGGAAAGTACCAAGAGACCCAGTACTTC; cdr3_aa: CASSIGGLAGKYQETQYF
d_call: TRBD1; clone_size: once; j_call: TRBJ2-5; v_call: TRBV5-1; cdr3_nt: TGCGCCAGCAACGACGGGACAGGGGAACGGGGGACCCAGTACTTC; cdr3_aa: CASNDGTGERGTQYF
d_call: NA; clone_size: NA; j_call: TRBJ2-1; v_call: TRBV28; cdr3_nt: TGTGCCAGCAGGACATACAATGAGCAGTTCTTC; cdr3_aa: CASRTYNEQFF
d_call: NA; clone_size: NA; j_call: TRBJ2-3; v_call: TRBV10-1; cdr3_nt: TGCGCCAGCAGTGCTCTCCCCGGGGCGGCAGCGTCGGATACGCAGTATTTT; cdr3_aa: CASSALPGAAASDTQYF
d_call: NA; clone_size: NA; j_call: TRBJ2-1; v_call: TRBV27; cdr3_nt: TGTGCCAGCAGTTTATCGACGTCTCCCCGGGACGGATCCTTACCTGAGCAGTTCTTC; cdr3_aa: CASSLSTSPRDGSLPEQFF
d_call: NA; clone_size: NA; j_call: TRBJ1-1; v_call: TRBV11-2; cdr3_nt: TGTGCCAGCAGCGACTGGGGTAGGGACACTGAAGCTTTCTTT; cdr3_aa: CASSDWGRDTEAFF
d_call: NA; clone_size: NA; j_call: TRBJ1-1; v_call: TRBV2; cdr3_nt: TGTGCCAGCAGTGACCTCACTGAAGCTTTCTTT; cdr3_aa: CASSDLTEAFF
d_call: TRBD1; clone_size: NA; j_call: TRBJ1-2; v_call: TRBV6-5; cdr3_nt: TGTGCCAGCAGGCGACAGGGAGCTGATGGCTACACCTTC; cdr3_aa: CASRRQGADGYTF
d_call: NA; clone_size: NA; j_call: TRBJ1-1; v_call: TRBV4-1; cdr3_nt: TGCGCCAGCAGCCAAGCGGGGTATAACACTGAAGCTTTCTTT; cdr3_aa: CASSQAGYNTEAFF
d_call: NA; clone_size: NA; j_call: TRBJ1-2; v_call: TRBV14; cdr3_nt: TGTGCCAGCAGCCAAGTCAGGGAGAATGGCTACACCTTC; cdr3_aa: CASSQVRENGYTF
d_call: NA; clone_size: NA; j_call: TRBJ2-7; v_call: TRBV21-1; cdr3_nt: TGTGCCAGCAGCAAAGCATCATACGAGCAGTACTTC; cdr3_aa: CASSKASYEQYF
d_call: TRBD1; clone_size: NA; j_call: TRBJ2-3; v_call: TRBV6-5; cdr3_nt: TGTGCCAGCAGTTACTCGCAGGGGGCCCCTCCACATACGCAGTATTTT; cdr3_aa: CASSYSQGAPPHTQYF
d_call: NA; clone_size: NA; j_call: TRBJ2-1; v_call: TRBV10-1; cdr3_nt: TGCGCCAGCAGCCACGCGGGTGGGAGCACCTACAATGAGCAGTTCTTC; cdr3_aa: CASSHAGGSTYNEQFF
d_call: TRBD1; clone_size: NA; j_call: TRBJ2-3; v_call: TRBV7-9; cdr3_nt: TGTGCCAGCAGCTTAGTACAGGGGCGCACAGATACGCAGTATTTT; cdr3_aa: CASSLVQGRTDTQYF
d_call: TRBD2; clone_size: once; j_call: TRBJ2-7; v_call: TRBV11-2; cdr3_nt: TGTGCCAGCAAGGGCGGGAGTCGGTACGAGCAGTACTTC; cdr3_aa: CASKGGSRYEQYF
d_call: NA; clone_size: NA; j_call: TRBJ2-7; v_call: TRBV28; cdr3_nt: TGTGCCAGCAGTTTACCCCTAGGGCGATCCTACGAGCAGTACTTC; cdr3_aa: CASSLPLGRSYEQYF
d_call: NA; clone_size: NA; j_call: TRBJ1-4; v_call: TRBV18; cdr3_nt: TGTGCCAGCTCGAGAGCCGGGGACGAAAAACTGTTTTTT; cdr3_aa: CASSRAGDEKLFF
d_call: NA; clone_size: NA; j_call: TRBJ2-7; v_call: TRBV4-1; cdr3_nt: TGCGCCAGCAGCCAAGGTATTTCCTCCTACGAGCAGTACTTC; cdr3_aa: CASSQGISSYEQYF
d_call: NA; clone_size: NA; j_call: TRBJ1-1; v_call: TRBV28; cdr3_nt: TGTGCCAGCTTACCTGGGGGATGGAACACTGAAGCTTTCTTT; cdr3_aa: CASLPGGWNTEAFF
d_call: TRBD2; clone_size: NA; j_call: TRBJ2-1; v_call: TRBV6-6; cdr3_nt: TGTGCCAGCAGTCTCTCGACTAGCGGGGGCCAAAATGAGCAGTTCTTC; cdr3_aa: CASSLSTSGGQNEQFF
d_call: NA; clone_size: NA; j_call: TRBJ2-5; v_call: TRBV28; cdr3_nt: TGTGCCAGCAGTTTAAGGGTCCAAGAGACCCAGTACTTC; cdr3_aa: CASSLRVQETQYF
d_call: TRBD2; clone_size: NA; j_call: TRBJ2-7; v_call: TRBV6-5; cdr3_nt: TGTGCCAGCAGTTATAGCGGGAGGGGTTACGAGCAGTACTTC; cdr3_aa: CASSYSGRGYEQYF
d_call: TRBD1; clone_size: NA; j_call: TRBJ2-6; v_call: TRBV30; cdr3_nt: TGTGCCTGGAGTCGGACAGGGTACTCTGGGGCCAACGTCCTGACTTTC; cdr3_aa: CAWSRTGYSGANVLTF
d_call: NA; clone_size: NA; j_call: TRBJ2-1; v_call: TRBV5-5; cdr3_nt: TGTGCCAGCAGCTTATCCTTGCAGGGAGCGCCTTTGGATGAGCAGTTCTTC; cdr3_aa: CASSLSLQGAPLDEQFF
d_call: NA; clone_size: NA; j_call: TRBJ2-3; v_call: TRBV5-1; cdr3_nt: TGCGCCAGCAACAGTGGGCAGGGGATCTCAGATACGCAGTATTTT; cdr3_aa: CASNSGQGISDTQYF
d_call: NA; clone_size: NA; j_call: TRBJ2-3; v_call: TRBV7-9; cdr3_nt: TGTGCCAGCAGCTTACTGGGAGGGGGGGAAGATACGCAGTATTTT; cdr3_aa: CASSLLGGGEDTQYF
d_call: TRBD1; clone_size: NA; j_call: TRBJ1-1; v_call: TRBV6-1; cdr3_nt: TGTGCCAGCGACAGGGCCCAAAGGGCTTTCTTT; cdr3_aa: CASDRAQRAFF
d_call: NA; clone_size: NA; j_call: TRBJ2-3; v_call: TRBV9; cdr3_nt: TGTGCCAGCAGCGTAGGCACAGATACGCAGTATTTT; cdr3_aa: CASSVGTDTQYF
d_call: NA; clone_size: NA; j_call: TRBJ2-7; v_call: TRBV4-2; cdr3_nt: TGTGCCAGCAGCCAAGATTTGACGGGACCCCGGGAGCAGTACTTC; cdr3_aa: CASSQDLTGPREQYF
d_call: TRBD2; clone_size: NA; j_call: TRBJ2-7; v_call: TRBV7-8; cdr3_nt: TGTGCCAGCAGCACCGGGTTGGGCGGGAGGCGTCGTGCCTACGAGCAGTACTTC; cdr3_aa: CASSTGLGGRRRAYEQYF
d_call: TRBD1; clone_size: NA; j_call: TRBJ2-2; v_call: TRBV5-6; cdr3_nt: TGTGCCAGCAGCTTTGGGACAGGGTCTGTCACCGGGGAGCTGTTTTTT; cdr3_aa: CASSFGTGSVTGELFF
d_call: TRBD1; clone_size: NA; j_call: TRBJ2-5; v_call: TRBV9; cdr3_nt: TGTGCCAGCAGCCCAAGGGGACAGGGCCAAGAGACCCAGTACTTC; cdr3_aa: CASSPRGQGQETQYF
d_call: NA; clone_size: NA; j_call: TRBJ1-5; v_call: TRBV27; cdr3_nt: TGTGCCAGCAGCCAAACGAGGATCAATCAGCCCCAGCATTTT; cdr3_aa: CASSQTRINQPQHF
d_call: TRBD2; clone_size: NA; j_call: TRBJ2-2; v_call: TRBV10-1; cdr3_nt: TGCGCCAGCAGTGAGCGTCTAGCGGGAGGGCCAGGCGGGGAGCTGTTTTTT; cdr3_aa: CASSERLAGGPGGELFF
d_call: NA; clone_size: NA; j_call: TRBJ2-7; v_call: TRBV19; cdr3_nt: TGTGCCAGTAGTCCCCTGGCCAGTGGGTACGAGCAGTACTTC; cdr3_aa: CASSPLASGYEQYF
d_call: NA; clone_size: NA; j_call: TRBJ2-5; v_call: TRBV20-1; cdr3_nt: TGCAGTGCTTTTATCCAGGAGACCCAGTACTTC; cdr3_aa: CSAFIQETQYF
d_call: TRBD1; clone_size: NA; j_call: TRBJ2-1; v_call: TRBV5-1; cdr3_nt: TGCGCCAGCAGCCCTGGGACAGGGCCGAACCTTCCCTACAATGAGCAGTTCTTC; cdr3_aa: CASSPGTGPNLPYNEQFF
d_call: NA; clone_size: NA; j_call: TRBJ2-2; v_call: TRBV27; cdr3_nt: TGTGCCAGCAGTAAAAGTCTTGTCACCAACACCGGGGAGCTGTTTTTT; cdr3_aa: CASSKSLVTNTGELFF
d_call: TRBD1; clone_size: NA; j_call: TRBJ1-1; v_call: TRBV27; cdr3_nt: TGTGCCAATAAGTTTAGACAGGGGGCGCACACTGAAGCTTTCTTT; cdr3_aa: CANKFRQGAHTEAFF
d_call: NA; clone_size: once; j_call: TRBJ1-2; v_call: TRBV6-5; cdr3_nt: TGTGCCAGCAGTCGGGGGGGGCCGGCCAACTATGGCTACACCTTC; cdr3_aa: CASSRGGPANYGYTF
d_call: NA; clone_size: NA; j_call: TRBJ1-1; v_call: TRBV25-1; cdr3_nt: TGTGCCAGCCGCGTAAGGAGAGACACTGAAGCTTTCTTT; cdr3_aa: CASRVRRDTEAFF
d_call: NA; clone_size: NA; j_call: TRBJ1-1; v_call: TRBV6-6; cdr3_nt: TGTGCCAGCAGTTACTTCGACGGGAACACTGAAGCTTTCTTT; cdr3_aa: CASSYFDGNTEAFF
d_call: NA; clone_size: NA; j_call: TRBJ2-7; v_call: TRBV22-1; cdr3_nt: TGTCCTGGGAGCGCACAGAGCCACCCTCAACGGCAGTACTTC; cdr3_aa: CPGSAQSHPQRQYF
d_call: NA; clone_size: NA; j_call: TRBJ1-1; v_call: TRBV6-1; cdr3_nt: TGTGCCAGCATACAAACAGGGTTGGGGACTGAAGCTTTCTTT; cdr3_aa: CASIQTGLGTEAFF
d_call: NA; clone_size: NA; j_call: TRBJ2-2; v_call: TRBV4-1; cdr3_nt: TGCGCCAGCAGCCAACCGAGGGCGAACACCGGGGAGCTGTTTTTT; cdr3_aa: CASSQPRANTGELFF
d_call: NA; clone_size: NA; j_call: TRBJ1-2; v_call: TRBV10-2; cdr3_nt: TGCGCCAGCAGTGAGGGCCGGAACTATGGCTACACCTTC; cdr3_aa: CASSEGRNYGYTF
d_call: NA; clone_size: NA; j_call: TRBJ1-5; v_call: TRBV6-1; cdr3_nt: TGTGCCAGCAGTGAAGAAGACAGCCAAAATCAGCCCCAGCATTTT; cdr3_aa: CASSEEDSQNQPQHF